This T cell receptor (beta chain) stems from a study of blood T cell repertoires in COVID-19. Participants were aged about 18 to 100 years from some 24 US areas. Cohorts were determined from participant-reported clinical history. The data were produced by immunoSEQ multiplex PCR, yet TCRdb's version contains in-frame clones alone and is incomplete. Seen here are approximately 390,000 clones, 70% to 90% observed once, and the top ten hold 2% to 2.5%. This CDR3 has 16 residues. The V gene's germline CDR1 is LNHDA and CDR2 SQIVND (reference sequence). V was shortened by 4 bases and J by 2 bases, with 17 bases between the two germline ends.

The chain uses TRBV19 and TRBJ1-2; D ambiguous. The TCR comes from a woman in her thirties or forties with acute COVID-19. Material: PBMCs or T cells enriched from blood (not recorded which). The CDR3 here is CASSNPSGRLNYGYTF. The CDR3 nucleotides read TGTGCCAGTAGTAACCCCTCCGGCAGACTAAACTATGGCTACACCTTC.